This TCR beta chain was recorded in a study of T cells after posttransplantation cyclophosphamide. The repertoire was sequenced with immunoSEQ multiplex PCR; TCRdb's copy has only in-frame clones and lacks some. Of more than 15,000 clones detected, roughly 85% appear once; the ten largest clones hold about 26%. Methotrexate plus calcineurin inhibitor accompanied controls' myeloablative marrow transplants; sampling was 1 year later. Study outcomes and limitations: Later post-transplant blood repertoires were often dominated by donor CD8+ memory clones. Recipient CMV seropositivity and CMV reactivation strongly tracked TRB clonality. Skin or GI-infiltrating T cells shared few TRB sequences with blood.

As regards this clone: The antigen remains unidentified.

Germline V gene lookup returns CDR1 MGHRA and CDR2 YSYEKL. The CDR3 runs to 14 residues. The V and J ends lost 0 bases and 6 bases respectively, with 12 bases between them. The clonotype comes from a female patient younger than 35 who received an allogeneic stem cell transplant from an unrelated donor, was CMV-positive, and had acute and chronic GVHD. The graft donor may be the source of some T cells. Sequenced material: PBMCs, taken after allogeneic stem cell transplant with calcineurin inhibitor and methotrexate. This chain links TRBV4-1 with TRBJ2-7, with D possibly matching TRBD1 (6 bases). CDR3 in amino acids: CASSQEVQGREQYF. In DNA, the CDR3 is TGCGCCAGCAGCCAAGAAGTCCAGGGGCGCGAGCAGTACTTC.